Shown below are 26 T cell receptor beta chains from a single sample sequenced in a study of tumor-infiltrating lymphocytes in primary liver carcinoma. Reverse transcription of around 500 ng total RNA with a constant-region primer produced TCR beta cDNA. Three rounds of nested multiplex PCR with slightly modified ARM-PCR produced TCR beta libraries. Each of the first two PCR rounds ran approximately 10 cycles with TRBV1-TRBV30 forward and C-beta reverse primers. Each CDR3 protein is one row after TCRdb ran MiXCR on the multiplex PCR reads. This table holds around 330,000 distinct CDR3 sequences, 55% to 65% found once. Extraction also yielded germline DNA, while blood RNA was obtained from unsorted whole blood. The sequencing input was peripheral blood. The receptors come from a man between 40 and 49 years old with primary liver carcinoma and hepatitis B virus infection.

This clonotype is a singleton in its sample. This may arise from a read error, as a much more abundant clone is one base away. This chain connects TRBV12-3 or TRBV12-4 to TRBJ2-3, with D maybe TRBD2 (6 bases). The CDR3 consists of 13 residues. CDR3 sequence reads: CDSSPPTSTTQYF. CDR3 nucleotides: TGTGACAGCAGTCCCCCGACTAGTACCACGCAGTATTTT.

This clonotype has ten or more counts. The genes are TRBV12-5 and TRBJ2-5, with 7 bases matching TRBD2. With V trimmed by 5 bases and J by 1 base, 4 bases remained unmatched. This CDR3 comprises 14 residues. Looked up from germline, CDR1 is LGHNT and CDR2 is FRNRAP. The CDR3 here is CASGQSGGQETQYF. CDR3 coding DNA: TGTGCTAGTGGTCAATCGGGGGGCCAAGAGACCCAGTACTTC.

As regards this clonotype: At one end, the junction sequence differs from germline, possibly due to a read error. This sequence joins TRBV7-8 and TRBJ2-1, with 11 bases fitting TRBD2. Germline assignment: CDR1 SGHVS and CDR2 FQNEAQ. This CDR3 is 18 amino acids long. This chain's CDR3 is CAISLGRPSGRIDNEQFF. CDR3 DNA: TGTGCCATCAGCTTAGGTCGGCCTAGCGGGAGGATCGACAATGAGCAGTTCTTC.

About this clonotype itself: A single base separates this from a much larger clone, so it may be a read error. The CDR3 loop reads CASSHWVASTHTQYF. The CDR3 nucleotides are TGTGCCAGCAGCCATTGGGTAGCATCCACACATACGCAGTATTTT. V usage is TRBV4-2 and J usage is TRBJ2-3; no clear D. The CDR3 runs 15 residues. CDR1 is LGHNA and CDR2 is YNFKEQ in the germline V gene.

Comments on this clonotype: The junction departs from germline at one end; a sequencing error may be responsible. The V and J genes are TRBV4-2 and TRBJ2-5; no reliable D call. The CDR3 has 15 residues. Germline V gives CDR1 LGHNA, CDR2 YNFKEQ. CDR3 residues: CASSQDMYAQETQYF. CDR3 coding DNA: TGTGCCAGCAGCCAAGATATGTACGCCCAAGAGACCCAATACTTC.

As to this clonotype: This may arise from a read error, as a much more abundant clone is one base away. The chain is built from TRBV6-1 and TRBJ2-7; D remains unclear. This CDR3 has 11 residues. Per the germline V gene, CDR1 is MNHNS and CDR2 is SASEGT. CDR3 DNA sequence: TGTGCCAACAGTGGTTTCGGAACGCAGTACTTC. This encodes CANSGFGTQYF.

Concerning this clonotype itself: In this CDR3 the conserved last residue, phenylalanine or tryptophan, is missing, so a read error is likely. The DNA is omitted, as the CDR3 cannot be located on it reliably, and the CDR3 follows TCRdb's listing. The rearrangement joins TRBV11-2 to TRBJ1-1; TRBD1, the table's D call, lacks a check against the DNA. The CDR3 adds up to 15 amino acids, both ends counted. The germline V gene encodes CDR1 SGHAT and CDR2 FQNNGV. CDR3: CASRPRQGWDIESFY.

This clonotype is labeled medium-sized. This rearrangement joins TRBV4-3 to TRBJ2-4; no reliable D call. CDR3 length: 16 residues. With 0 bases removed from V and 0 bases from J, the gap between germline ends came to 9 bases. The germline V gene encodes CDR1 LGHNA and CDR2 YSLEER. As DNA, the CDR3 is TGCGCCAGCAGCCAAGATGGCAGCCTAGCCAAAAACATTCAGTACTTC. Protein: CASSQDGSLAKNIQYF.

The chain links TRBV5-4 to TRBJ1-1; tentatively, D is TRBD1 (5 bases). Per germline, CDR1 SGHNT and CDR2 YYREEE (reference sequence). The CDR3 extends over 15 amino acids. V lost 4 bases and J 4 bases, leaving 17 bases between the germline ends. The CDR3 sequence is CASSRGGSGSTEAFF. CDR3 DNA: TGTGCCAGCAGCCGGGGCGGCAGTGGGAGCACTGAAGCTTTCTTT.

A note on this clonotype: Just one base apart from a much larger clone, this may be a read error. The gene calls are TRBV6-2 or TRBV6-3 and TRBJ2-7; D is unclear. The CDR3 sequence is 16 residues long. Per germline, CDR1 MNHEY and CDR2 SVGEGT. CDR3 DNA: TGTACCAGCAGTTACGAGGCAGTGCCTCTCAAAGGGGAGCAGTACTTC. It encodes CTSSYEAVPLKGEQYF.

Remarks on this clonotype: With a much larger clone just one base away, this may be a read error. The genes are TRBV7-8 and TRBJ1-2, with 12 bases identical to TRBD1. Germline CDR1 reads SGHVS; CDR2 reads FQNEAQ. The CDR3 is 17 residues long. The CDR3 coding sequence is TGTACCAGCAGCTTAGGGACAGGGGGCGCTCAACGATATGGCTACACCTTC. Its translation is CTSSLGTGGAQRYGYTF.

This clonotype was observed a single time. The chain uses TRBV11-1 and TRBJ2-1, with 9 bases matching TRBD2. The trim removed 7 bases at V and 13 bases at J, leaving 14 bases unmatched. The CDR3 consists of 14 residues. Germline CDR1 SGHAT, CDR2 FQDESV (reference sequence). CDR3 sequence (DNA): TGTGCCAGCAAAACAAACCTAGCGGGGTTAGAACAGTTCTTC. Translating it yields CASKTNLAGLEQFF.

In the case of this clonotype: A much more abundant neighbour one base away suggests this may be a read error. The rearrangement uses TRBV12-3 or TRBV12-4 and TRBJ2-7; a weak D match, TRBD1 (6 bases). This CDR3 is built from 16 residues. CDR3 residues: CASNLPRQIQGDEQYF. CDR3 nucleotide sequence: TGTGCCAGCAATTTACCCCGACAGATACAGGGCGACGAGCAGTACTTC.

In regard to this clonotype: The CDR3 does not end in the conserved phenylalanine or tryptophan, so this is likely a read error. The chain couples TRBV11-2 to TRBJ2-7; 8 bases are a match to TRBD2. Germline-derived CDR1 and CDR2 are SGHAT and FQNNGV. The CDR3 totals 17 residues. This chain's CDR3 is CVSSLIKGTRTSYEQYS. The CDR3 region has the DNA TGTGTCAGCAGCCTTATCAAGGGGACTAGGACCTCCTACGAGCAGTACTCC.

Remarks on this clonotype: This sequence may be a read error, since a much larger clone differs from it by one base. The chain recombines TRBV5-4 with TRBJ2-5; 7 nucleotides match TRBD1. The V gene's germline CDR1 is SGHNT and CDR2 YYREEE (reference sequence). The CDR3 sequence is 12 residues long. The CDR3 protein is CAMGQNQEIQYF. The CDR3 DNA sequence: TGTGCCATGGGACAGAACCAAGAGATCCAGTACTTC.

Concerning this clonotype: With a much larger clone just one base away, this may be a read error. CDR3: CASSLTRLTDTQYF. CDR3 nucleotides: TGTGCCAGCAGTCTAACACGACTCACAGATACGCAGTATTTT. The chain joins TRBV12-3 or TRBV12-4 to TRBJ2-3; D is ambiguous. V was shortened by 5 bases and J by 2 bases, with 11 bases between the two germline ends. CDR3 length equals 14 residues.

Points on this clonotype: This may stem from a read error, because a much larger clone lies one nucleotide away. The CDR3 is CSARQGSQETRYF. CDR3 sequence (DNA): TGCAGCGCCCGACAGGGGAGCCAAGAGACCCGGTACTTC. The gene calls are TRBV29-1 and TRBJ2-5; TRBD1 aligns across 8 bases. The CDR3 covers 13 residues. Germline V gives CDR1 SQVTM, CDR2 ANQGSEA.

This chain connects TRBV25-1 to TRBJ1-1, with 7 bases matching TRBD1. The CDR3 runs to 18 residues. CDR1 and CDR2 from the germline V gene are MGHDK and SYGVNS. Trimming removed 5 bases from V and 1 base from J; junction bases left unmatched: 16. Here the CDR3 reads CASSPRMGQPGKNTEAFF. As DNA, the CDR3 is TGTGCCAGCAGTCCCAGGATGGGACAGCCAGGAAAGAACACTGAAGCTTTCTTT.

This clonotype has only one observation. A much larger clone lies a single base off, so this may be a read error. V is TRBV12-2 and J is TRBJ2-1; the table's D call TRBD2 went unverified against the DNA. TRBV12-2 is described as a pseudogene. This CDR3 spans 16 amino acids. CDR3 in amino acids: CASRSLTSRRSNEQFF. Written as DNA, the CDR3 is TGTGCAAGTCGTTCCCTGACTAGCAGGAGGTCCAATGAGCAGTTCTTC.

This clonotype showed up many times. V usage is TRBV6-5 and J usage is TRBJ2-1, with TRBD2 as a possible D gene (6 bases). V was pared by 6 bases and J by 0 bases, with 15 bases between. This CDR3 region has 16 residues. Germline-derived CDR1 and CDR2 are MNHEY and SVGAGI. The CDR3 DNA sequence: TGTGCCAGCAGCCCGTCTAGCGCGAGCTCCTACAATGAGCAGTTCTTC. Its protein is CASSPSSASSYNEQFF.

Remarks on this clonotype: The germline gene is not matched at one end of the junction; a read error may be the cause. The gene calls are TRBV12-3 or TRBV12-4 and TRBJ1-1; D not resolved. The CDR3 extends over 14 amino acids. The CDR3 spells CDSSSSDANTEAFF. As DNA, the CDR3 is TGTGACAGCAGCTCTTCCGATGCGAACACTGAAGCCTTCTTT.

Notes on this clonotype: Given a much more abundant clone one base away, this may be a read error. The J gene is TRBJ2-2, the V gene TRBV10-3, with a tentative D call TRBD1 (6 bases). The CDR3 is 16 amino acids. Germline values: CDR1 ENHRY, CDR2 SYGVKD. The CDR3 DNA reads TGTGCCATCAGTGAGTCGTTGGGGGCCAACACCGGGGAGCTGCTTTTT. Protein sequence: CAISESLGANTGELLF.

The V gene is TRBV10-3, the J gene TRBJ2-1; D may be TRBD2 (6 bases). CDR1 and CDR2 from the germline V gene are ENHRY and SYGVKD. The V and J ends lost 2 bases and 5 bases respectively, with 13 bases between them. The CDR3 is 15 amino acids. CDR3 DNA: TGTGCCATCAGTGAGGGGGTCGGGGGTAACAATGAGCAGTTCTTC. Translating it yields CAISEGVGGNNEQFF.

Notes on this clonotype: Since no conserved phenylalanine or tryptophan closes the CDR3, a read error is the likely cause. This CDR3 reads CASSQANSRGAKNIQYI. The CDR3 nucleotides read TGTGCCAGCAGCCAAGCGAACTCTCGGGGGGCCAAAAACATTCAGTACATC. The gene calls are TRBV4-3 and TRBJ2-4; perhaps TRBD2 as D (6 bases). Germline CDR1 and CDR2: LGHNA and YSLEER. The CDR3 is 17 residues long.

In regard to this clonotype: This likely comes from a read error, as the CDR3 has no conserved phenylalanine or tryptophan at its end. This rearrangement joins TRBV6-2 or TRBV6-3 to TRBJ2-1, with D perhaps matching TRBD2 (6 bases). V shed 8 bases and J shed 7 bases, with 18 bases lying between them. Germline V gene lookup returns CDR1 MNHEY and CDR2 SVGEGT. CDR3 length: 14 residues. Here the CDR3 DNA reads TGTGCCAGCCGAGGTCTAGCTGGAGGGAATGAGCAGTTCTTA. It is translated as CASRGLAGGNEQFL.

Worth noting for this clonotype: A read error is likely, as this CDR3 ends without the conserved phenylalanine or tryptophan. V is TRBV10-3 and J is TRBJ2-2; D is possibly TRBD1 or TRBD2 (5 bases each). V gave up 8 bases and J gave up 7 bases, with 14 bases separating them. Per germline, CDR1 ENHRY and CDR2 SYGVKD. CDR3 size: 13 residues. CDR3 sequence (DNA): TGTGCCATCGGCAGGGAAGAGGGCGGGGAGCTGTTTGTT. Its protein is CAIGREEGGELFV.